These T cell receptor beta chains were read from a single sample in a study of beta chain features in type 1 diabetes. Assay: immunoSEQ multiplex PCR; the TCRdb copy retains only in-frame clones and omits some. The repertoire holds around 500,000 clones, approximately 30% seen once, with 0.05% to 0.065% in the top ten. The source material was naive CD4+ T cells from blood. The receptor set was obtained from a man between 18 and 35 years old in good health. The CDR3 runs from the conserved cysteine through the conserved F or W. D genes are given only for firm matches. Some rows mark clone size as missing; the rest say once, few, many or name a class of expanded clone.

d_gene	j_gene	v_gene	abundance	len	CDR3nt	CDR3aa
.	TRBJ2-4	TRBV30	.	12	TGTGCCTGGCGGGCAGGGGTAAACATTCAGTACTTC	CAWRAGVNIQYF
TRBD2	TRBJ2-3	TRBV7-9	.	16	TGTGCCAGCAGCCAAGGAGCGGGAGGGCTTGCAGATACGCAGTATTTT	CASSQGAGGLADTQYF
.	TRBJ1-4	TRBV30	few	12	TGTGCCTGGAGTAACGGGAATGAAAAACTGTTTTTT	CAWSNGNEKLFF
.	TRBJ2-5	TRBV9	.	15	TGTGCCAGCAGCGTAGAAGGGTACGACGGCGAGACCCAGTACTTC	CASSVEGYDGETQYF
TRBD2	TRBJ2-5	TRBV7-2	.	18	TGTGCCAGCAGCTTAGGCCGGGGACTAGCGGGAGGAAAAGAGACCCAGTACTTC	CASSLGRGLAGGKETQYF
.	TRBJ2-3	TRBV7-2	.	15	TGTGCCAGCAGCTTTCGGGGAGTTCGCACAGATACGCAGTATTTT	CASSFRGVRTDTQYF
.	TRBJ2-2	TRBV7-9	few	15	TGTGCCAGCAGCTTAACAGGGCCGAACACCGGGGAGCTGTTTTTT	CASSLTGPNTGELFF
.	TRBJ2-1	TRBV5-1	.	13	TGCGCCAGCAGGAGAGAGTGGGACAATGAGCAGTTCTTC	CASRREWDNEQFF
.	TRBJ2-1	TRBV19	few	14	TGTGCCAGTAGTATTACGGGCTCCTACAATGAGCAGTTCTTC	CASSITGSYNEQFF
TRBD2	TRBJ2-1	TRBV7-6	.	18	TGTGCCAGCAGCCCGCGTATAGCGGGAGGTGGGTTCGGCAATGAGCAGTTCTTC	CASSPRIAGGGFGNEQFF
.	TRBJ1-3	TRBV30	few	13	TGTGCCTCCAGGGAGATCTCTGGAAACACCATATATTTT	CASREISGNTIYF
.	TRBJ2-7	TRBV30	.	11	TGTGCCTGGGGAACGAGTGACGAGCAGTACTTC	CAWGTSDEQYF
TRBD1	TRBJ1-5	TRBV5-5	few	15	TGTGCCAGCAGCTGGACCGGGACAGGGAATCAGCCCCAGCATTTT	CASSWTGTGNQPQHF
TRBD2	TRBJ2-3	TRBV28	.	18	TGTGCCAGCAGTTTCCCCGCTTCGGGACTAGGCTTCACAGATACGCAGTATTTT	CASSFPASGLGFTDTQYF
TRBD2	TRBJ2-3	TRBV29-1	few	13	TGCAGCGTGGGAGGGCGAGGCACAGATACGCAGTATTTT	CSVGGRGTDTQYF
TRBD2	TRBJ2-1	TRBV7-8	.	15	TGTGCCAGCAGCTTAAAACTAGCGGGAGGCCCCGAGCAGTTCTTC	CASSLKLAGGPEQFF
TRBD2	TRBJ2-3	TRBV28	.	15	TGTGCCAGCAAGACCAGCGGGAGCATTCCAGATACGCAGTATTTT	CASKTSGSIPDTQYF
.	TRBJ2-7	TRBV25-1	.	13	TGTGCCAGCAGTGATTGGTCAGGGGGGCCCCGGTACTTC	CASSDWSGGPRYF
.	TRBJ2-1	TRBV23-1	.	17	TGCGCCAGCAGTCATCGGGGTCCGATAGGCTCCTACAATGAGCAGTTCTTC	CASSHRGPIGSYNEQFF
.	TRBJ2-5	TRBV5-1	few	13	TGCGCCAGCAGCTCCATGGGTTGGGAGACCCAGTACTTC	CASSSMGWETQYF
.	TRBJ1-2	TRBV30	few	11	TGTGCCTGGAGTACCAACTATGGCTACACCTTC	CAWSTNYGYTF
.	TRBJ2-7	TRBV20-1	few	11	TGCAGTGCTGGACAGGCGGGGGAGCAGTACTTC	CSAGQAGEQYF
.	TRBJ1-1	TRBV29-1	.	13	TGCAGCGTTGAACGGCACCTGAACACTGAAGCTTTCTTT	CSVERHLNTEAFF
.	TRBJ1-2	TRBV30	.	14	TGTGCCTGGAGTGCGGCAGGCTCTAACTATGGCTACACCTTC	CAWSAAGSNYGYTF
.	TRBJ2-7	TRBV27	few	14	TGTGCCATGAAACCCAACACGGCCTCCTACGAGCAGTACTTC	CAMKPNTASYEQYF
.	TRBJ2-2	TRBV7-9	.	15	TGTGCCAGCAGCCATTCAGGCGGGGCCGCCGGGGAGCTGTTTTTT	CASSHSGGAAGELFF
.	TRBJ2-5	TRBV5-1	.	17	TGCGCCAGCAGCCCGATTAGTATCGGGAGCGGTGGGGAGACCCAGTACTTC	CASSPISIGSGGETQYF
.	TRBJ2-1	TRBV29-1	few	11	TGCAGCGGGCATAGCCGAAATGAGCAGTTCTTC	CSGHSRNEQFF
TRBD2	TRBJ2-1	TRBV29-1	.	15	TGCAGCGTTGAGGTAGCGGGAGAAAACTACAATGAGCAGTTCTTC	CSVEVAGENYNEQFF
TRBD2	TRBJ2-5	TRBV6-5	.	13	TGTGCCAGTACTCCTAGCGGGGTAGAGACCCAGTACTTC	CASTPSGVETQYF